The 27 T cell receptor beta chains in this list originate from one sample, sequenced in a study of blood T cell repertoires in COVID-19. Sequencing was performed with immunoSEQ multiplex PCR; in TCRdb, only in-frame clones are kept and a portion is missing. The data hold some 170,000 clones, with about 90% observed a single time. Sequencing used PBMCs or T cells enriched from blood (not recorded which). These receptors originate from a human donor with acute COVID-19. The donor label of this sample is uncertain.

This chain uses TRBV7-2 with TRBJ2-5; 8 positions match TRBD1. This CDR3 is built from 15 residues. V gave up 0 bases and J gave up 1 base; unmatched junction bases: 1. Germline CDR1 reads SGHTA; CDR2 reads FQGNSA. CDR3 residues: CASSLATGGQETQYF. The CDR3 nucleotides read TGTGCCAGCAGCTTAGCCACAGGGGGCCAAGAGACCCAGTACTTC.

The chain recombines TRBV5-1 with TRBJ2-1, with 12 bases fitting TRBD2. The CDR3 runs 16 residues. After removal of 1 base from V and 7 bases from J, the junction contained 6 bases not matched to a gene. From germline, CDR1 is SGHRS and CDR2 YFSETQ. CDR3 amino acids: CASSLSLAGGKNEQFF. The DNA of the CDR3 is TGCGCCAGCAGCTTGTCGCTAGCGGGGGGGAAGAATGAGCAGTTCTTC.

The CDR3 region is CATSRGTGGLGSYEQYF. For the CDR3, the DNA is TGTGCCACCAGCAGAGGTACAGGGGGCCTCGGGTCCTACGAGCAGTACTTC. J is TRBJ2-7 and V is TRBV15; 9 positions agree with TRBD1. Germline assignment: CDR1 LNHNV and CDR2 YYDKDF (reference sequence). J gave up 1 base and V 1 base, and 8 bases lay outside the gene matches. The CDR3 has 17 residues.

The gene calls are TRBV25-1 and TRBJ2-2; 11 nucleotides agree with TRBD2. The CDR3 runs to 17 residues. V dropped 3 bases and J dropped 2; count of bases not matched to a gene: 5. Germline lookup yields CDR1 MGHDK and CDR2 SYGVNS. CDR3 amino acids: CASSDLAGGINTGELFF. CDR3 nucleotide sequence: TGTGCCAGCAGTGACCTAGCGGGGGGCATAAACACCGGGGAGCTGTTTTTT.

The chain uses TRBV10-3 and TRBJ2-1; D is uncertain. The V gene's germline CDR1 is ENHRY and CDR2 SYGVKD. This CDR3 is 15 amino acids long. V was shortened by 8 bases and J by 0 bases, with 14 bases between the two germline ends. CDR3 bases: TGTGCCATCGATGAGCGCCTTAGCTCCTACAATGAGCAGTTCTTC. Protein sequence: CAIDERLSSYNEQFF.

The chain joins TRBV10-3 to TRBJ2-2; 9 bases match TRBD2. CDR1 ENHRY and CDR2 SYGVKD come from the germline V gene. The CDR3 totals 17 residues. With 4 bases clipped from V and 0 bases from J, the junction kept 6 bases outside the gene matches. The CDR3 is CAISGTSATANTGELFF. The CDR3 DNA reads as TGTGCCATCAGTGGGACTAGCGCGACCGCGAACACCGGGGAGCTGTTTTTT.

The chain joins TRBV5-5 to TRBJ2-2; TRBD1 agrees at 9 bases. Germline CDR1 SGHKS, CDR2 YYEKEE (reference sequence). V shed 1 base and J 1 base; nucleotides not matched to a gene: 8. The CDR3 spans 18 residues. The CDR3 loop is CASSLIFATGGNTGELFF. The CDR3, as DNA: TGTGCCAGCAGCTTGATTTTTGCGACAGGGGGGAACACCGGGGAGCTGTTTTTT. Full variable domain (missing parts from reference TRBV5-5 and TRBJ2-2): DAGVTQSPTHLIKTRGQQVTLRCSPISGHKSVSWYQQVLGQGPQFIFQYYEKEERGRGNFPDRFSARQFPNYSSELNVNALLLGDSALYLCASSLIFATGGNTGELFFGEGSRLTVL.

This rearrangement joins TRBV2 to TRBJ1-1; weak D call: TRBD1 (5 bases). The V end lost 6 bases, the J end lost 5 bases, and 19 bases lay between the germline ends. This CDR3 contains 15 residues. CDR1 is SNHLY, CDR2 FYNNEI, per germline. CDR3 in DNA: TGTGCCAGCAGCCGAAGGAGGGGCGAGGGGACTGAAGCTTTCTTT. Its translation: CASSRRRGEGTEAFF.

The chain employs TRBV5-1 and TRBJ1-4, with 7 bases identical to TRBD1. Germline loops: CDR1 SGHRS, CDR2 YFSETQ. V trimming: 0 bases; J trimming: 6 bases; junction bases outside the gene matches: 8. This CDR3 is built from 16 residues. The CDR3 is CASSLGGRGKDEKLFF. In DNA form, the CDR3 reads TGCGCCAGCAGCTTGGGTGGCAGGGGGAAGGATGAAAAACTGTTTTTT.

The rearrangement uses TRBV12-2 and TRBJ1-3; the table calls TRBD1, which could not be checked here. TRBV12-2 is a recognized pseudogene. The CDR3 spans 16 residues. CDR3 sequence (DNA): TGTGCAAGTCGCTTAACTTTAGACAGGGTCTCAAACACCATATATTTT. Translation gives CASRLTLDRVSNTIYF.

The rearrangement joins TRBV19 to TRBJ1-1, with D hard to call. The germline gives CDR1 LNHDA, CDR2 SQIVND (reference sequence). V lost 4 bases, J lost 1 base, and 7 bases lay in between. The CDR3 is 13 residues long. CDR3 nucleotides: TGTGCCAGTAGTAGAAGCGAGAACACTGAAGCTTTCTTT. Its protein product is CASSRSENTEAFF.

The V gene is TRBV5-1, the J gene TRBJ2-5, with 9 bases identical to TRBD1. With V trimmed by 2 bases and J by 0 bases, 8 bases remained unmatched. The CDR3 covers 17 residues. CDR1 SGHRS and CDR2 YFSETQ come from the germline V gene. CDR3 DNA sequence: TGCGCCAGCAGCTTCCTAAAGGACAGGGGCTACCAAGAGACCCAGTACTTC. Residues: CASSFLKDRGYQETQYF. Full variable domain (rest looked up from reference TRBV5-1 and TRBJ2-5): KAGVTQTPRYLIKTRGQQVTLSCSPISGHRSVSWYQQTPGQGLQFLFEYFSETQRNKGNFPGRFSGRQFSNSRSEMNVSTLELGDSALYLCASSFLKDRGYQETQYFGPGTRLLVL.

The V gene is TRBV6-2 or TRBV6-3, the J gene TRBJ1-2, with TRBD1 matching 7 bases. The trim removed 5 bases at V and 2 bases at J, leaving 2 bases unmatched. CDR3 size: 13 residues. Per the germline V gene, CDR1 is MNHEY and CDR2 is SVGEGT. The CDR3 region has the DNA TGTGCCAGCAGTCTACAGGGGAACTATGGCTACACCTTC. Amino acid sequence: CASSLQGNYGYTF.

This chain uses TRBV19 with TRBJ1-2; D not certain. This CDR3 is 15 amino acids long. Germline values: CDR1 LNHDA, CDR2 SQIVND (reference sequence). V gave up 2 bases and J gave up 3 bases, with 13 bases separating them. CDR3: CASSIPSGYDYGYTF. CDR3 coding DNA: TGTGCCAGTAGTATACCTAGCGGCTACGACTATGGCTACACCTTC.

The chain links TRBV14 to TRBJ2-7, with D possibly TRBD2 on 5 matching bases. Germline CDR1 SGHDN, CDR2 FVKESK. V was trimmed by 2 bases and J by 0 bases, leaving 14 bases between them. The CDR3 totals 16 residues. The CDR3 DNA is TGTGCCAGCAGCCAAAGGAACGGGGAATCCTCCTACGAGCAGTACTTC. Amino acid sequence: CASSQRNGESSYEQYF.

The J gene is TRBJ2-7, the V gene TRBV7-3, with D possibly TRBD1 on 5 matching bases. Trimming cost V 5 bases and J 5 bases, with 16 bases left between them. Looked up from germline, CDR1 is SGHTA and CDR2 is FQGTGA. The CDR3 runs to 14 residues. CDR3 bases: TGTGCCAGCAGCCCACGAGGACACCAGGACGAGCAGTACTTC. Its protein is CASSPRGHQDEQYF.

The rearrangement links TRBV5-4 to TRBJ2-1; D may be TRBD2 (6 bases). This CDR3 comprises 16 residues. Germline V lookup: CDR1 SGHNT, CDR2 YYREEE (reference sequence). Deletions cut 3 bases from V and 5 bases from J, with 18 bases between. CDR3 sequence: CASSWDSRGKDNEQFF. The CDR3 bases are TGTGCCAGCAGCTGGGATAGTCGGGGGAAAGACAATGAGCAGTTCTTC.

The gene calls are TRBV2 and TRBJ1-5; maybe TRBD1 (6 bases). The CDR3 length is 15 residues. The ends were cut back, 5 bases at V and 3 bases at J, with 14 bases in the middle. Germline CDR1 is SNHLY and CDR2 is FYNNEI. The CDR3 sequence: CASSLTGYANQPQHF. The CDR3 DNA reads as TGTGCCAGCAGTCTTACAGGGTACGCCAATCAGCCCCAGCATTTT.

This rearrangement joins TRBV9 to TRBJ2-5, with 8 bases that match TRBD1. This CDR3 comprises 14 residues. The trim removed 2 bases at V and 7 bases at J, leaving 7 bases unmatched. Per the germline V gene, CDR1 is SGDLS and CDR2 is YYNGEE. In DNA, the CDR3 is TGTGCCAGCAGCGTTGGGCAGGGGGCAGGGACCCAGTACTTC. Its translation: CASSVGQGAGTQYF.

This clone has only one observation. The chain couples TRBV4-1 to TRBJ1-1; 8 bases fit TRBD1. The CDR3 is 14 amino acids. Unmatched junction bases numbered 7, after V lost 6 bases and J lost 4 bases. Germline CDR1 is MGHRA and CDR2 is YSYEKL. CDR3 nucleotides: TGCGCCAGCAGTTTAAACAGGGGGTCCACTGAAGCTTTCTTT. Its translation is CASSLNRGSTEAFF.

As for this clone: The same CDR3 is also encoded by other DNA sequences in this sample. This chain uses TRBV12-5 with TRBJ1-2; TRBD1 aligns across 8 bases. Per germline, CDR1 LGHNT and CDR2 FRNRAP. CDR3 size: 14 residues. The V and J ends lost 10 bases and 2 bases, in that order; junction bases with no gene match: 9. Here the CDR3 reads CATRGQDVNYGYTF. The DNA for the CDR3 is TGTGCTACCCGGGGACAGGATGTCAACTATGGCTACACCTTC.

This chain joins TRBV19 and TRBJ1-5; 9 bases map to TRBD1. CDR3 size: 20 residues. Trimming took 8 bases from V and 0 from J; bases not matched to a gene: 20. Germline CDR1 and CDR2: LNHDA and SQIVND (reference sequence). The CDR3 nucleotides read TGTGCCAGTCACCCTCCAAGGACAGGGGCCCTCTTACTTAGCAATCAGCCCCAGCATTTT. This gives the protein CASHPPRTGALLLSNQPQHF.

The chain combines TRBV7-8 with TRBJ2-1; 7 nucleotides line up with TRBD2. The CDR3 consists of 12 residues. Looked up from germline, CDR1 is SGHVS and CDR2 is FQNEAQ. J lost 8 bases, V lost 7 bases, and 5 bases had no gene match. The CDR3 DNA sequence: TGTGCCAGCACCCAGGGAGGGGATGAGCAGTTCTTC. It codes for CASTQGGDEQFF.

This chain joins TRBV2 and TRBJ1-2; D is unresolved. Trimming removed 3 bases at V and 8 bases at J, with 16 bases between. This CDR3 has 14 amino acids. Germline lookup yields CDR1 SNHLY and CDR2 FYNNEI. CDR3 bases: TGTGCCAGCAGTGATCCGTTACGCGGTGGGGGCTACACCTTC. Protein product: CASSDPLRGGGYTF. Using reference TRBV2 and TRBJ1-2 for the parts outside the CDR3, the full variable domain is EPEVTQTPSHQVTQMGQEVILRCVPISNHLYFYWYRQILGQKVEFLVSFYNNEISEKSEIFDDQFSVERPDGSNFTLKIRSTKLEDSAMYFCASSDPLRGGGYTFGSGTRLTVV.

The DNA for the CDR3 is TGTGCCAGCAGTCCCCAGCGGGGTGAGACCCAGTACTTC. Translated: CASSPQRGETQYF. The V gene is TRBV12-3 or TRBV12-4, the J gene TRBJ2-5; 7 bases line up with TRBD2. The CDR3 extends over 13 amino acids. J gave up 5 bases and V 5 bases, and 5 bases lay outside the gene matches.

The CDR3 sequence is CASSLAGGSLTEAFF. The CDR3 coding sequence is TGCGCCAGCAGCTTGGCCGGGGGTTCTCTGACAGAAGCTTTCTTT. The V gene is TRBV5-1, the J gene TRBJ1-1, with D tentatively TRBD1 (5 bases). Germline assignment: CDR1 SGHRS and CDR2 YFSETQ. This CDR3 region has 15 residues. V was clipped by 0 bases and J by 8 bases, with 17 bases between them.

This clone appeared a single time. This sequence joins TRBV2 and TRBJ2-1; 7 bases fit TRBD1. Germline V gene sequence: CDR1 SNHLY, CDR2 FYNNEI. This CDR3 is built from 15 residues. V trimming: 6 bases; J trimming: 5 bases; junction bases outside the gene matches: 10. CDR3 loop: CASRATGSGNNEQFF. The CDR3 DNA sequence: TGTGCCAGCAGAGCGACAGGGTCGGGGAACAATGAGCAGTTCTTC.